The present entry profiles one T cell receptor (beta chain) with its context. The data derive from a study of blood T cell repertoires in COVID-19. Clones were read by immunoSEQ multiplex PCR, and TCRdb kept only the in-frame ones, dropping some. The sample has 450,000 to 500,000 clones, 75% to 90% seen once. This CDR3 is built from 15 residues. The V segment lost 2 bases and the J segment 3 bases; nucleotides outside the gene matches: 5. Germline V CDR1 and CDR2: MRHNA, SNTAGT. The clonotype was recovered from a human donor in a cohort sampled during active COVID-19. The chain links TRBV6-4 to TRBJ2-3, with 7 bases identical to TRBD2. Material: peripheral blood. CDR3 sequence reads: CASSDIAGETDTQYF. The CDR3 nucleotides read TGTGCCAGCAGTGACATAGCGGGCGAGACAGATACGCAGTATTTT.